This T cell receptor (beta chain) was recovered during a study of T cell responses to AZD1222 COVID-19 vaccine (dated by TCRdb to the early 2020s). Concerning the study at large: AZD1222 recipients given second doses at about 4 weeks or at about 12 weeks were pooled, since spike-specific TCR depth and breadth were not found to differ between the two schedules. A total of under 250 trial participants underwent TCR sequencing, of whom nearly 210 had received two doses of AZD1222 and roughly 26 had received two doses of the MenACWY control vaccine. Trial participants were enrolled by age into 18-55, 56-69 and 70-plus year subgroups, with approximately 160, 26 and 62 TCR-sequenced participants respectively. Overall study results and their limits: The 56-69-year group was small, and its depth increase did not reach significance, likely because of low power. Nearly half of unique spike-specific TCRs reportedly recognized epitopes outside regions mutated in the B.1.351 and B.1.1.7 variants. CD4 TCRs associated with the vaccine covered the entire spike protein, and the dominant responses were in regions 160-218 and 743-854. No day 14 peak-response samples were available, so repertoires were characterized only after the peak T cell response. Most participants were white British and females outnumbered males, and the authors suggested that clonal diversity may have been underestimated. After two AZD1222 doses, spike-specific TCR breadth and depth were significantly higher than at day 0 and than in MenACWY recipients. Conclusions about previously exposed vaccinees are limited because only six or seven AZD1222 recipients were SARS-CoV-2 seropositive at baseline.

The CDR3 regions of human TCRbeta chains were analyzed by immunosequencing. On the authors' methods: TCRs in the repertoires were compared against a reference library of SARS-CoV-2-specific TCRs that had been generated with the MIRA antigen-specificity platform. Breadth meant the fraction of unique TCRs that were SARS-CoV-2-associated, whereas depth meant the fraction of total T cells that were SARS-CoV-2-associated. Using the MIRA data, each spike-specific TCR was assigned both to the spike region to which the TCR was reactive and to a CD4 or CD8 class. Log10-transformed breadth and depth values were compared by one-way ANOVA with Sidak's multiple comparisons tests. Imported from immuneACCESS, the table was reduced by TCRdb to in-frame sequences with V and J called. These copies leave out some clones; in studies compared against another copy, an unresolved V gene accounts for under half, and the cause of the remainder is not known. The V and J calls and clone size were taken over from that table, and D and trimming were inferred from the DNA. Counted in this sample were under 150,000 clones; about 90% of them appeared once. The ten largest make up roughly 5% of the sample.

With regard to this clone: Its antigen is still unknown. Mismatch with germline at one junction end may stem from a read error.

The sample's time point, from its label and the paper: baseline before first vaccination. The vaccinee samples were drawn from two UK trials, COV001 and COV002, one of which was a single-blind randomized controlled phase 2/3 trial testing AZD1222 (ChAdOx1 nCoV-19) in healthy adults. For TCRbeta chain sequencing, PBMC samples were collected from trial participants at day 0 and at day 28 after the second dose. The CDR3 spans 19 residues, from the cysteine through the phenylalanine. Just the 57-base CDR3 DNA is kept, in frame starting at base 1. The germline V gene provides CDR1 SGHVS and CDR2 FNYEAQ. The sample here was peripheral blood, taken on day 0 of AZD1222 vaccination. Recombination linked TRBV7-6 to TRBJ1-3; possibly the D gene is TRBD1, per 5 matching bases. This receptor was obtained from an adult in good health. The CDR3 protein is CTSSSFIRDERSSGNTIYF. The nucleotide sequence reads as follows: TGTACCAGCAGCTCCTTTATCCGGGACGAAAGAAGCTCTGGAAACACCATATATTTT.